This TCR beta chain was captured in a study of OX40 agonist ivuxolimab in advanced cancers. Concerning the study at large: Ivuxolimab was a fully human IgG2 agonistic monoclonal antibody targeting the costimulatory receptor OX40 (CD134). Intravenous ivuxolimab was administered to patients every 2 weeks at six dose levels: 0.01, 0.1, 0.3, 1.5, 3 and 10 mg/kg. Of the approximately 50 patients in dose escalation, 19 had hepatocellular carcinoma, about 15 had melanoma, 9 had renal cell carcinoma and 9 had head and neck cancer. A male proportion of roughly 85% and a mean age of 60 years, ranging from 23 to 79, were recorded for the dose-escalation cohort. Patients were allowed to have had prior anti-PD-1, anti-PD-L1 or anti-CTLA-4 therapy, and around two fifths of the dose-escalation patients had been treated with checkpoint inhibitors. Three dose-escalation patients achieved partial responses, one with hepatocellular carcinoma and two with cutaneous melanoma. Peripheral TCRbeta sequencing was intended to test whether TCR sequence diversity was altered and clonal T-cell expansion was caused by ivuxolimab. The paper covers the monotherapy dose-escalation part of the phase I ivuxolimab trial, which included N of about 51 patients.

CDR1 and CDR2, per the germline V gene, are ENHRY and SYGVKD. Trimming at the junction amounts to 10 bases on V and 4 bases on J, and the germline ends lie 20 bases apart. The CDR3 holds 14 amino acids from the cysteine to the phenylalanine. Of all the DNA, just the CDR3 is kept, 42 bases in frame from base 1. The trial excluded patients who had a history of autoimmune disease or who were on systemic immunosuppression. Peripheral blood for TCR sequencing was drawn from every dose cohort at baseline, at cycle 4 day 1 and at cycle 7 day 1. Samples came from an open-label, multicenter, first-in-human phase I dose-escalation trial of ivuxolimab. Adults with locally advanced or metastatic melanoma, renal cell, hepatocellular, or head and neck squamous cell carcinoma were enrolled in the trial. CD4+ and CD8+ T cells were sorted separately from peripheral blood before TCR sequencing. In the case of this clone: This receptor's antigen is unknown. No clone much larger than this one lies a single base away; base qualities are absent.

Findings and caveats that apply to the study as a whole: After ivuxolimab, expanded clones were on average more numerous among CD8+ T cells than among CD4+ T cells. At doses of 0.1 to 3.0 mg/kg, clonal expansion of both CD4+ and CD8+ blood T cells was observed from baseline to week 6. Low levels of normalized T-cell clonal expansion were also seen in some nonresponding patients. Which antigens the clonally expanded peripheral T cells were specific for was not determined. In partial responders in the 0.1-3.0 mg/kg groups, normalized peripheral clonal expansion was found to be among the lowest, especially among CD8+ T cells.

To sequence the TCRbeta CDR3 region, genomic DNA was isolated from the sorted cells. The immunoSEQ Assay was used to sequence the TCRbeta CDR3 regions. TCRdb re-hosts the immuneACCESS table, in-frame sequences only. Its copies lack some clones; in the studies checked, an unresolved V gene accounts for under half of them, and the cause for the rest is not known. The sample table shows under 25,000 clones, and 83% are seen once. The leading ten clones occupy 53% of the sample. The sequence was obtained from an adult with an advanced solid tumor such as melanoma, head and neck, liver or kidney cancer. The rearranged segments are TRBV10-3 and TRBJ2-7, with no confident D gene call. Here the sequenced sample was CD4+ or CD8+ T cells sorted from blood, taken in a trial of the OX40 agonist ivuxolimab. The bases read TGTGCCAGCAGAGATGGGTTGCACGAATACGAGCAGTACTTC. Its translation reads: CASRDGLHEYEQYF.